These T cell receptor beta chains were read from a single sample in a study of T-cell reconstitution after alpha-beta-depleted transplantation in children. TCRdb fed the PCR reads into MiXCR, producing one record per CDR3 protein. Of hundreds of thousands of distinct CDR3 sequences in the sample, about 23% were seen once. Source: PBMCs, taken before TCRalphabeta/CD19-depleted stem cell transplant. These receptors all come from a girl aged 2-10 years with Fanconi anemia, due to receive a stem cell transplant. Both conserved end residues are part of each CDR3. A D gene is named only where the DNA matches it firmly. Only some rows state a clone size, as once, few, many or a class for expanded clones.

cdr3_nt cdr3_aa v_call d_call clone_size j_call
TGTGCCAGCAAACATAGACCCCTGGGCACCGGGGAGCTGTTTTTT CASKHRPLGTGELFF TRBV6-5 - many TRBJ2-2
TGTGCCAGCAGAATTACAGGGGGCTACAATGAGCAGTTCTTC CASRITGGYNEQFF TRBV12-3/TRBV12-4 TRBD1 - TRBJ2-1
TGTGCCAGCAGTTTATCTGGGTCGGGCACAGATACGCAGTATTTT CASSLSGSGTDTQYF TRBV12-3/TRBV12-4 - many TRBJ2-3
TGTGCCATCAAGAAACAGGGAGGATTGGGAGCTTTCTTT CAIKKQGGLGAFF TRBV12-3/TRBV12-4 - many TRBJ1-1
TGCAGCGTTAACTTGAACGGCAGGCCCAAAAACATTCAGTACTTC CSVNLNGRPKNIQYF TRBV29-1 - - TRBJ2-4
TGTGCCAGCAGCCAAGAGGAAACCCTATCTAATGGCTACACCTTC CASSQEETLSNGYTF TRBV4-2 - many TRBJ1-2
TGTGCCAGCAGTGGAGGGAGAGGTGAAAAACTGTTTTTT CASSGGRGEKLFF TRBV25-1 - - TRBJ1-4
TGCGCCAGCAGCTTGGAGGGAAGGACTGAAGCTTTCTTT CASSLEGRTEAFF TRBV5-1 - - TRBJ1-1
TGTGCCAGTAGTGTTAGCGGGGGGTTCTACAATGAGCAGTTCTTC CASSVSGGFYNEQFF TRBV19 TRBD2 - TRBJ2-1
TGCAGTGCTAGAGAGGCGTCTTATCGGACTAGCGGGAATTACAATGAGCAGTTCTTC CSAREASYRTSGNYNEQFF TRBV20-1 TRBD2 - TRBJ2-1
TGTGCCAGCAGCGCCACCCCGGGACAGGGAGCCAAAAACATTCAGTACTTC CASSATPGQGAKNIQYF TRBV12-3/TRBV12-4 TRBD1 - TRBJ2-4
TGCAGCGTCGGGACAGGTAATAGCAATCAGCCCCAGCATTTT CSVGTGNSNQPQHF TRBV29-1 TRBD1 many TRBJ1-5
TGCAGCATCGACGACAGGGGCCAGCCCTACAATGAGCAGTTCTTC CSIDDRGQPYNEQFF TRBV29-1 TRBD1 - TRBJ2-1
TGCAGCGTGGGGGTAGGCCCACGGGGTGAGCAGTTCTTC CSVGVGPRGEQFF TRBV29-1 - many TRBJ2-1
TGTGCCACCCTCAGGGGGCTTTCGACCGGGGAGCTGTTTTTT CATLRGLSTGELFF TRBV6-2/TRBV6-3 TRBD1 - TRBJ2-2
TGTGCCACCAGTGACCGCGGGACGAGTGGAGAGACCCAGTACTTC CATSDRGTSGETQYF TRBV24-1 - - TRBJ2-5
TGCAGCGTTGGGGACTGGAACACTGAAGCTTTCTTT CSVGDWNTEAFF TRBV29-1 - - TRBJ1-1
TGTGCCAGCAGTTTCCCACGGGGGAGGCAAGGAAGCTACACCTTC CASSFPRGRQGSYTF TRBV28 - few TRBJ1-2
TGTGCCAGCAGCTTGACCCGAGTTGCGGGGGGGAGCACAGATACGCAGTATTTT CASSLTRVAGGSTDTQYF TRBV11-2 TRBD2 few TRBJ2-3
TGTGCTAGTGGTTTGTCCCGGGGACAGGGCACCGGGGAGCTGTTTTTT CASGLSRGQGTGELFF TRBV12-5 TRBD1 few TRBJ2-2
TGTGCCAGCACTCCGGAGGGAGACGTCCCAACATACGAGCAGTACTTC CASTPEGDVPTYEQYF TRBV6-7 - - TRBJ2-7
TGTGCCAGCAGCTTATTGGACAGGGAAGAGACCCAGTACTTC CASSLLDREETQYF TRBV7-8 TRBD1 - TRBJ2-5
TGCAGCGTTGGCAGCTACGAGCAGTACTTC CSVGSYEQYF TRBV29-1 - many TRBJ2-7
TGTGCCAGCAGTAGCTCAAACGAGGGCGAGCAGTACTTC CASSSSNEGEQYF TRBV2 - - TRBJ2-7
TGCAGCGTTGCCCCACTAGCGGGAGGATACGAGCAGTACTTC CSVAPLAGGYEQYF TRBV29-1 TRBD2 - TRBJ2-7
TGCAGTGCTAGGGGGACTAGCGGGGGCCTCAGCTCCTACAATGAGCAGTTCTTC CSARGTSGGLSSYNEQFF TRBV20-1 TRBD2 - TRBJ2-1
TGCAGCGTTGATCTGTTTTCAGGGTCAGATACGCAGTATTTT CSVDLFSGSDTQYF TRBV29-1 - many TRBJ2-3
TGTGCCACCAGTGATTCCTGGGGTTCGAACACCGGGGAGCTGTTTTTT CATSDSWGSNTGELFF TRBV24-1 - - TRBJ2-2
TGTGCCAGCAGCCCACCTAGGACAGGGCACACAGATACGCAGTATTTT CASSPPRTGHTDTQYF TRBV7-2 TRBD1 - TRBJ2-3
TGCAGCGTTGTAGGGAGCAATGAGCAGTTCTTC CSVVGSNEQFF TRBV29-1 - few TRBJ2-1
TGTGCCAGCAGCTTAGGGATTGGACAGGCCGGATACAATGAGCAGTTCTTC CASSLGIGQAGYNEQFF TRBV7-2 TRBD1 many TRBJ2-1
TGCAGTGCCCTAGAGAGATGGGGGACCCAGTACTTC CSALERWGTQYF TRBV20-1 - many TRBJ2-5
TGCAGTGCAATCAGCGGGGCCGCTATGGAGACCCAGTACTTC CSAISGAAMETQYF TRBV20-1 TRBD2 - TRBJ2-5
TGTGCCAGCAGGGACATTGGACAGGGGATGAACACTGAAGCTTTCTTT CASRDIGQGMNTEAFF TRBV9 TRBD1 - TRBJ1-1
TGTGCCAGCAGTTTAATCGGACAGTACAATCAGCCCCAGCATTTT CASSLIGQYNQPQHF TRBV28 - - TRBJ1-5
TGTGCCAGCAGCCATCTGGGCCCGACTGGGGAGCTGTTTTTT CASSHLGPTGELFF TRBV3-1 - - TRBJ2-2
TGCGCCAGCAGCCAAGATAAAAATGCGGGGACCTACTTGCATGAGCAGTTCTTC CASSQDKNAGTYLHEQFF TRBV4-1 - many TRBJ2-1
TGTGCCAGCAACCCTTTAGGGGCCGTTAATGAGCAGTTCTTC CASNPLGAVNEQFF TRBV28 - - TRBJ2-1
TGCGCCAGCAGCCAAGTAGGTAATAGCGGCCAAGAGACCCAGTACTTC CASSQVGNSGQETQYF TRBV4-1 - - TRBJ2-5
TGTGCCAGCAGCGTCATAGCGGGAGGCTACAATGAGCAGTTCTTC CASSVIAGGYNEQFF TRBV7-3 TRBD2 - TRBJ2-1
TGTGCCAGCAGTTTTAAAGAGACCCAGTACTTC CASSFKETQYF TRBV12-3/TRBV12-4 - many TRBJ2-5
TGTGCCAGCAGTCTGTTTAGTGAGCAGTTCTTC CASSLFSEQFF TRBV7-2 - - TRBJ2-1
TGTGCCAGCAGCGCTACGGGACAGGGAATTGTAGAGCAGTTCTTC CASSATGQGIVEQFF TRBV9 TRBD1 many TRBJ2-1
TGCGCCAGCAGCTTGCATGCAGCCTACGAGCAGTACTTC CASSLHAAYEQYF TRBV5-1 - - TRBJ2-7
TGTGCCAGCAGCTTGTTGGACAGGAGGGATTTTTCACCCCTCCACTTT CASSLLDRRDFSPLHF TRBV7-2 TRBD1 few TRBJ1-6
TGTGCCAGCAGCTTCCGACTAGTAGGGTCCTACGAGCAGTACTTC CASSFRLVGSYEQYF TRBV21-1 - - TRBJ2-7
TGCAGTGCTCGAAAACTAGAGACTGAAGCTTTCTTT CSARKLETEAFF TRBV20-1 - many TRBJ1-1
TGTGCCAGCAGCTTAGGGACAGAACTAGCCAAAAACATTCAGTACTTC CASSLGTELAKNIQYF TRBV13 - - TRBJ2-4
TGCAGCGTTATCGGGACATACGGCACAGATACGCAGTATTTT CSVIGTYGTDTQYF TRBV29-1 - many TRBJ2-3
TGCAGTGCTAGACCGGGGGACAGGGGCTATGGCTACACCTTC CSARPGDRGYGYTF TRBV20-1 TRBD1 few TRBJ1-2
TGCAGTGCTAGAGAGGGCACAGATACGCAGTATTTT CSAREGTDTQYF TRBV20-1 - many TRBJ2-3
TGTGCCAGCAGTCTCGAGACTAGCGGGCCAACCTACGAGCAGTACTTC CASSLETSGPTYEQYF TRBV28 TRBD2 - TRBJ2-7
TGTGCCAGCAGTCACGATACGCAGTATTTT CASSHDTQYF TRBV6-6 - many TRBJ2-3